The 32 T cell receptor beta chains listed next were all sequenced from one sample in a study of cytotoxic CD8 clonotypes in ibrutinib-treated CLL. The method was immunoSEQ multiplex PCR; TCRdb's version includes in-frame clones alone and lacks a portion of them. The table records about 84,000 clones, around 84% of them present only once. The source material was PBMCs, sampled before ibrutinib treatment. These receptors originate from a human donor with chronic lymphocytic leukemia.

CDR3 region: CASSWVGSSETQYF. DNA of the CDR3: TGTGCCAGCAGCTGGGTTGGGTCATCGGAGACCCAGTACTTC. This sequence joins TRBV7-2 and TRBJ2-5, with D unclear. The CDR3 consists of 14 residues. The ends were cut back, 4 bases at V and 5 bases at J, with 14 bases in the middle. The V gene's germline CDR1 is SGHTA and CDR2 FQGNSA.

The chain is built from TRBV19 and TRBJ2-2; 7 bases map to TRBD1. Germline trimming cut 7 bases from V and 5 bases from J; bases unmatched to any gene: 7. The CDR3 is made up of 14 amino acids. The germline CDR1 and CDR2 sequences are LNHDA and SQIVND (reference sequence). In DNA form, the CDR3 reads TGTGCCAGTACCCGGGACAGACGGACCGGGGAGCTGTTTTTT. Amino acids: CASTRDRRTGELFF.

V and J are TRBV19 and TRBJ1-3; TRBD1 aligns across 8 bases. The CDR3 totals 16 residues. With 1 base clipped from V and 5 bases from J, the junction kept 7 bases outside the gene matches. Germline V gene sequence: CDR1 LNHDA, CDR2 SQIVND (reference sequence). The CDR3 protein is CASSIVATGDRNTIYF. CDR3 nucleotides: TGTGCCAGTAGTATAGTAGCGACAGGGGACAGAAACACCATATATTTT.

V is TRBV18 and J is TRBJ2-7, with 9 bases matching TRBD1. Losses at the gene ends were 0 bases for V and 12 bases for J; bases not matched to a gene: 6. Per germline, CDR1 KGHSH and CDR2 LQKENI. CDR3 size: 13 residues. The CDR3: CASSPPPGQGAYF. Written as DNA, the CDR3 is TGTGCCAGCTCACCACCGCCGGGACAGGGCGCGTACTTC.

The J gene is TRBJ1-1, the V gene TRBV11-2, with 8 bases fitting TRBD1. The CDR3 is made up of 16 amino acids. Germline V gene lookup returns CDR1 SGHAT and CDR2 FQNNGV. Trimming cost V 8 bases and J 0 bases; bases outside gene matches: 11. This CDR3 is CASSRRTGPMNTEAFF. The CDR3 bases are TGTGCCAGCTCCCGCCGGACAGGGCCCATGAACACTGAAGCTTTCTTT.

This chain connects TRBV19 to TRBJ2-7; D is perhaps TRBD1 or TRBD2 (5 bases each). The CDR3 sequence is 15 residues long. Deletions cut 5 bases from V and 3 bases from J, with 17 bases between. Per the germline V gene, CDR1 is LNHDA and CDR2 is SQIVND (reference sequence). DNA for the CDR3: TGTGCCAGTAGTTATTTTTTCGGGGCGGACTACGAGCAGTACTTC. Its translation is CASSYFFGADYEQYF.

The chain recombines TRBV4-2 with TRBJ1-1; 7 nucleotides line up with TRBD1. V lost 5 bases and J lost 2; bases outside the gene matches: 8. CDR1 is LGHNA, CDR2 YNFKEQ, per germline. This CDR3 is 15 amino acids long. The CDR3 region is CASSGGTGANTEAFF. In nucleotides, the CDR3 is TGTGCCAGCAGCGGAGGCACAGGGGCTAACACTGAAGCTTTCTTT.

The chain links TRBV30 to TRBJ1-5; D is ambiguous. In germline, CDR1 is GTSNPN, CDR2 SVGIG (reference sequence). V was cut by 2 bases and J by 5 bases, with 13 bases left in between. This CDR3 region has 14 residues. CDR3 residues: CAWSRLTRDQPQHF. The CDR3 region has the DNA TGTGCCTGGAGTCGGCTGACCCGCGATCAGCCCCAGCATTTT.

This chain connects TRBV27 to TRBJ2-2; the D is unclear. Germline V CDR1 and CDR2: MNHEY, SMNVEV (reference sequence). V lost 8 bases and J 3 bases, leaving 13 bases between the germline ends. The CDR3 covers 14 residues. CDR3 bases: TGTGCCAGCGAAGGTTCCCCTCACACCGGGGAGCTGTTTTTT. Translation gives CASEGSPHTGELFF.

This chain connects TRBV5-1 to TRBJ1-1; 10 bases are a match to TRBD1. The germline V gene encodes CDR1 SGHRS and CDR2 YFSETQ. This CDR3 is built from 22 residues. Germline trimming cut 2 bases from V and 4 bases from J; bases unmatched to any gene: 26. The CDR3 bases are TGCGCCAGCAGCTTATCCGAGGGACAGGGGAGGGAATCTGAGGTCTTGGGCACTGAAGCTTTCTTT. Protein product: CASSLSEGQGRESEVLGTEAFF.

V usage is TRBV30 and J usage is TRBJ2-4; 8 bases align to TRBD2. Germline assignment: CDR1 GTSNPN and CDR2 SVGIG (reference sequence). The CDR3 covers 13 residues. The J segment lost 3 bases and the V segment lost 5 bases, leaving 3 bases of the junction unmatched. The CDR3 DNA reads as TGTGCCTGGGCCGGGACTAGCAAAAACATTCAGTACTTC. It specifies CAWAGTSKNIQYF.

The chain couples TRBV11-2 to TRBJ2-3; the D gene is possibly TRBD1 (5 bases). Germline V lookup: CDR1 SGHAT, CDR2 FQNNGV. V was cut by 4 bases and J by 2 bases, with 16 bases left in between. The CDR3 covers 16 residues. In DNA, the CDR3 is TGTGCCAGCAGCTCCGTAGGGGTTCGGGTCACAGATACGCAGTATTTT. This sequence encodes CASSSVGVRVTDTQYF. Variable domain in full (rest from reference TRBV11-2 and TRBJ2-3): EAGVAQSPRYKIIEKRQSVAFWCNPISGHATLYWYQQILGQGPKLLIQFQNNGVVDDSQLPKDRFSAERLKGVDSTLKIQPAKLEDSAVYLCASSSVGVRVTDTQYFGPGTRLTVL.

The sample holds a few counts of this clone. This chain connects TRBV4-3 to TRBJ1-2; TRBD1 is a possible D gene (6 bases). The CDR3 length is 15 residues. V was pared by 4 bases and J by 0 bases, with 12 bases between. The germline gives CDR1 LGHNA, CDR2 YSLEER. The CDR3: CASSPLGGANYGYTF. CDR3 DNA: TGCGCCAGCAGCCCCTTAGGGGGGGCTAACTATGGCTACACCTTC.

This clone has just one count. CDR3 sequence (DNA): TGTGCCAGCAGCTCCGGGACATTTTTGACCTACGAGCAGTACTTC. Translated, it gives CASSSGTFLTYEQYF. The J gene is TRBJ2-7, the V gene TRBV7-2; D is perhaps TRBD1 (6 bases). The CDR3 length is 15 residues. The germline V and J ends were trimmed by 4 bases and 2 bases, with 15 bases remaining between them. Germline assignment: CDR1 SGHTA and CDR2 FQGNSA.

This clone has just one count. Other DNA sequences in the same sample also yield this CDR3. The chain joins TRBV6-1 to TRBJ2-7; the match to TRBD1 covers 7 bases. Per germline, CDR1 MNHNS and CDR2 SASEGT. The trim removed 6 bases at V and 3 bases at J, leaving 2 bases unmatched. This CDR3 has 12 amino acids. CDR3 sequence: CASSRDSYEQYF. The DNA of the CDR3 is TGTGCCAGCAGCAGGGACAGCTACGAGCAGTACTTC.

This chain joins TRBV29-1 and TRBJ2-3, with TRBD2 matching 7 bases. V gave up 1 base and J gave up 0 bases; unmatched junction bases: 4. Germline V CDR1 and CDR2: SQVTM, ANQGSEA. This CDR3 contains 15 residues. The DNA of the CDR3 is TGCAGCGTTGAAGGGGGTAGCGGGAGCACAGATACGCAGTATTTT. Its translation: CSVEGGSGSTDTQYF.

V usage is TRBV30 and J usage is TRBJ1-1, with D hard to call. V lost 3 bases and J lost 6, with 14 bases in between. Germline assignment: CDR1 GTSNPN and CDR2 SVGIG (reference sequence). The CDR3 is 13 residues long. CDR3 in amino acids: CAWRGSGGAEAFF. CDR3 nucleotides: TGTGCCTGGAGGGGATCAGGTGGGGCTGAAGCTTTCTTT.

This chain joins TRBV19 and TRBJ2-5, with D maybe TRBD1 (7 bases). CDR3 length equals 12 residues. V lost 4 bases and J 5 bases, leaving 8 bases between the germline ends. Looked up from germline, CDR1 is LNHDA and CDR2 is SQIVND (reference sequence). The chain's CDR3 is CASSTGGETQYF. The CDR3 region has the DNA TGTGCCAGTAGTACAGGGGGGGAGACCCAGTACTTC.

V and J are TRBV27 and TRBJ2-5; 9 bases agree with TRBD1. In germline, CDR1 is MNHEY, CDR2 SMNVEV (reference sequence). The length of the CDR3 is 13 residues. V trimming: 5 bases; J trimming: 7 bases; junction bases outside the gene matches: 5. This CDR3 is CASSPRQGGTQYF. CDR3 in DNA: TGTGCCAGCAGTCCGAGACAGGGGGGGACCCAGTACTTC.

This chain links TRBV4-3 with TRBJ2-7; a possible D gene is TRBD1 (6 bases). This CDR3 has 15 residues. CDR1 and CDR2 (germline): LGHNA, YSLEER. V lost 1 base and J lost 4, with 14 bases in between. CDR3 in DNA: TGCGCCAGCAGCCAAGGGTCCGCAGGGGAGTACGAGCAGTACTTC. Translation: CASSQGSAGEYEQYF.

This clone was seen a single time. CDR3 in DNA: TGTGCCAGTACCCGGGTAGGGGCACCCCCTGAGCAGTTCTTC. Translating gives CASTRVGAPPEQFF. The chain uses TRBV19 and TRBJ2-1, with TRBD1 as a possible D gene (5 bases). V shed 7 bases and J shed 9 bases, with 19 bases lying between them. Looked up from germline, CDR1 is LNHDA and CDR2 is SQIVND (reference sequence). The CDR3 runs 14 residues.

This clone was detected only once. The V and J genes are TRBV4-3 and TRBJ2-7, with TRBD2 matching over 10 bases. Trimming at V came to 0 bases and at J to 1 base, leaving 6 bases not matched to a gene. This CDR3 region has 17 residues. In germline, CDR1 is LGHNA, CDR2 YSLEER. CDR3 amino acids: CASSQEIWTSGSYEQYF. Written as DNA, the CDR3 is TGCGCCAGCAGCCAAGAAATCTGGACTAGCGGATCCTACGAGCAGTACTTC.

The gene calls are TRBV11-3 and TRBJ2-2; 7 bases fit TRBD2. The length of the CDR3 is 15 residues. Looked up from germline, CDR1 is SGHNT and CDR2 is YENEEA. Losses at the gene ends were 5 bases for V and 6 bases for J; bases not matched to a gene: 9. The CDR3 DNA is TGTGCCAGCAGCCTAGTAGCGGGCAACGCCGGGGAGCTGTTTTTT. Translated: CASSLVAGNAGELFF. Full variable domain (outside the CDR3, taken from reference TRBV11-3 and TRBJ2-2): EAGVVQSPRYKIIEKKQPVAFWCNPISGHNTLYWYLQNLGQGPELLIRYENEEAVDDSQLPKDRFSAERLKGVDSTLKIQPAELGDSAVYLCASSLVAGNAGELFFGEGSRLTVL.

This chain uses TRBV11-1 with TRBJ2-3; perhaps TRBD1 as D (6 bases). The CDR3 spans 16 residues. V shed 5 bases and J shed 2 bases, with 17 bases lying between them. Germline V gene sequence: CDR1 SGHAT, CDR2 FQDESV (reference sequence). CDR3 residues: CASSSSPWTVTDTQYF. CDR3 DNA sequence: TGTGCCAGCAGCAGCTCACCGTGGACAGTCACAGATACGCAGTATTTT.

The chain uses TRBV7-2 and TRBJ2-2, with 8 bases identical to TRBD2. The CDR3 covers 17 residues. The germline V gene encodes CDR1 SGHTA and CDR2 FQGNSA. V trimming: 5 bases; J trimming: 4 bases; junction bases outside the gene matches: 12. CDR3 nucleotide sequence: TGTGCCAGCAGCAAAATCATCGGTCTAGCGGGCACCGGGGAGCTGTTTTTT. This encodes CASSKIIGLAGTGELFF.

The chain combines TRBV27 with TRBJ2-7, with 11 bases fitting TRBD2. This CDR3 region has 15 residues. Germline assignment: CDR1 MNHEY and CDR2 SMNVEV (reference sequence). Germline trimming cut 3 bases from V and 3 bases from J; bases unmatched to any gene: 4. The CDR3 protein is CASSFTSGRLYEQYF. In DNA, the CDR3 is TGTGCCAGCAGTTTTACTAGCGGGAGACTCTACGAGCAGTACTTC.

The rearrangement uses TRBV5-6 and TRBJ1-5, with TRBD1 as a possible D gene (5 bases). The ends were cut back, 0 bases at V and 4 bases at J, with 11 bases in the middle. Germline-derived CDR1 and CDR2 are SGHDT and YYEEEE. CDR3 length equals 15 residues. CDR3 in amino acids: CASSLAGWGNQPQHF. The DNA for the CDR3 is TGTGCCAGCAGCTTGGCAGGTTGGGGGAATCAGCCCCAGCATTTT.

This chain joins TRBV14 and TRBJ1-2; the D is unclear. V lost 2 bases and J 4 bases, leaving 5 bases between the germline ends. CDR3 size: 12 residues. CDR1 and CDR2 (germline): SGHDN, FVKESK. CDR3 sequence: CASSQQPYGYTF. CDR3 coding DNA: TGTGCCAGCAGCCAACAGCCCTATGGCTACACCTTC.

In its sample, this clone was seen once. The CDR3 region is CASSFRGVEQYF. Written as DNA, the CDR3 is TGTGCCAGCAGTTTCAGGGGGGTCGAGCAGTACTTC. The V and J genes are TRBV28 and TRBJ2-7, with a tentative D call TRBD1 (7 bases). This CDR3 spans 12 amino acids. V lost 3 bases, J lost 6 bases, and 9 bases lay in between. In germline, CDR1 is MDHEN, CDR2 SYDVKM.

The CDR3 reads CASSQNSGNTIYF. The CDR3 DNA sequence: TGTGCCAGCAGTCAGAATTCCGGAAACACCATATATTTT. The chain couples TRBV27 to TRBJ1-3; D is uncertain. Per germline, CDR1 MNHEY and CDR2 SMNVEV (reference sequence). This CDR3 is built from 13 residues. Trimming cost V 5 bases and J 4 bases, with 9 bases left between them.

This clone has a single count. The chain has TRBV28 and TRBJ2-5; 10 positions agree with TRBD1. In germline, CDR1 is MDHEN, CDR2 SYDVKM. The J segment lost 4 bases and the V segment lost 5 bases, leaving 7 bases of the junction unmatched. This CDR3 spans 15 amino acids. This CDR3 reads CASSTDRGRGETQYF. The CDR3 nucleotides are TGTGCCAGCAGTACTGACAGGGGGCGGGGAGAGACCCAGTACTTC.

The V and J genes are TRBV19 and TRBJ2-7, with D tentatively TRBD2 (7 bases). Trimming pared 3 bases from V and 5 bases from J, leaving 20 bases between. CDR1 and CDR2 (germline): LNHDA, SQIVND (reference sequence). CDR3 size: 16 residues. The CDR3 spells CASSIPDGGGLHEQYF. CDR3 in DNA: TGTGCCAGTAGTATCCCCGATGGGGGGGGCCTCCACGAGCAGTACTTC.